This record concerns one TCR beta chain sequence. What antigen it recognizes has not been identified. Base qualities are not recorded, but no much larger clone differs from it by a single base. The CDR3, from cysteine to phenylalanine, totals 14 residues. The sequence is cut down to CDR3 DNA, 42 bases in frame from base 1. V lost 4 bases and J lost 4 bases, and the count of bases not matched to a germline gene is 7. The germline V gene (reference sequence) supplies CDR1 GTSNPN and CDR2 SVGIG. This entry is derived from a study of cytomegalovirus exposure and HLA in healthy donors (dated by TCRdb to 2017 to 2019). Background for the entire study: According to an earlier analysis of 587 of the donors, 150 million to 200 million T cells yielded 117 million unique TCR beta sequences and less than 300 Gb of sequence data. Approximately 300 gigabases of sequencing data and roughly 80 million unique TCR sequences made up an early release that covered around 640 HLA-typed donors. Using immunosequencing, the study profiled T cell repertoires from about 620 subjects and related those repertoires to cytomegalovirus serostatus. Rather than drawing on any new phenotypic data, the later analysis identified candidate immune exposures from TCR beta sequences and the way those sequences occurred across donors. On average, roughly 250,000 unique TCR beta nucleotide sequences were sequenced per donor among about 400 genotyped donors of the cohort, with roughly 19% of those sequences being non-productive. To predict cytomegalovirus infection status, the study combined high-throughput TCR immunosequencing, statistical association of individual TCRs with disease status, and machine learning. Among the approximately 400 genotyped donors, about 83% belonged to the genetic ancestry cluster associated with self-reported Caucasian donors. Five DR-DQ haplotypes were handled as single units for association and clustering, since linkage in the cohort was strong. HLA typing covered class I and class II loci at four-digit resolution. A later analysis re-examined previously published TCR beta repertoires from 600 to 700 donors and added high-resolution HLA genotyping to investigate patterns of TCR occurrence. Alongside the repertoire data, information on donor age, sex, ethnicity and CMV serostatus was compiled. An earlier analysis of 587 of the donors used high-throughput TCR beta sequencing to judge whether each TCR beta V gene segment behaved as functional or pseudogenic. A separate validation cohort of more than 100 different subjects was used in addition to the roughly 700-subject first cohort. The number of donors typed differed by locus, with roughly 620-640 for A, B, C, DRB1 and DQB1, more than 500 for DQA1, 600 to 610 for DPA1, and approximately 470 for DPB1. Every repertoire in the discovery cohort had been generated on one and the same sequencing platform. In a later genetic analysis, genome-wide SNP genotypes for about three fifths of the roughly 670 donors were used, and that subset was treated as a discovery cohort. The study was designed to test whether signatures of past pathogen exposure could be identified by cataloging public T cell receptors. Here is what the overall study found, with its caveats: The study gave a list of under 200 TCR beta chains associated with cytomegalovirus. Some IMGT-functional V segments, including TRBV6-2 and TRBV6-3, could not be distinguished by the 87-base-pair reads and were therefore excluded. In a later analysis, HLA-associated TCR beta chains showed more clonal expansion and lower generation probabilities than non-associated chains that were equally common. Because some donors lacked HLA typing at each locus, the association tests relied only on the typed subset. In an earlier analysis of about 550 of the donors, most TCR beta V segments were observed in productive rearrangements about 90% or about 30% of the time, broadly matching IMGT annotations. Immune exposure information for the cohort was limited to CMV serostatus. This cohort had only TCR beta chains sequenced, and the lack of alpha or paired-chain data limited which features could be detected. Sequencing depth was assumed to be roughly uniform across donors in the presence/absence analyses, though that assumption may not hold. A cluster of highly shared sequence variants was judged likely to be a technical artifact of the sequencing pipeline. In a later analysis, several top co-occurrence clusters were reported to appear linked to parvovirus B19, influenza, CMV and Epstein-Barr virus. A later analysis associated 16,951 TCR beta sequences with specific HLA alleles at a false discovery rate of 0.05. It was suggested by the authors that the approach could potentially be generalized to other disease states and immunological phenotypes. A few of the identified cytomegalovirus-associated TCR beta chains were confirmed in vitro to be specific for cytomegalovirus antigens. A further reported finding was that TCR beta sequences accurately predicted the HLA-A and HLA-B alleles for most subjects in the first cohort. Roughly 17 rarely observed V segments, including chromosome 9 orphons, were excluded from the earlier analysis of 550 to 700 of the donors because counts were too low. A later analysis found that most CMV-associated TCR beta chains appeared HLA-restricted, with HLA associations seemingly driven largely by CMV exposure. A later analysis found that TCR association rates varied across HLA loci, with DRB1 alleles showing the most associated TCRs and HLA-C alleles the fewest. Assigning TCR associations to individual alleles was difficult when HLA alleles, especially DR and DQ, strongly co-occurred. Most TCR sequences were seen in very few donors, while some public TCRs were found in many individuals. Correlated functional status among segregating V segments might be attributable to linkage disequilibrium, but an unknown experimental factor could not be ruled out. The classifier was reported to diagnose cytomegalovirus status with high specificity and sensitivity in both the original and validation cohorts. V-gene and J-gene trimming of TCR beta chains was associated with a missense DCLRE1C variant in a later genetic analysis, and the association was replicated in an independent cohort. Compared with the approximately 670-donor mean, donors in an Asian-associated ancestry cluster had fewer N-insertions in productive TCRs, according to a later genetic analysis.

Receptors were amplified or captured by the immunoSEQ multiplex PCR assay. For the multiplex PCR, a mixture combining 60 forward primers for TCR Vbeta segments and 13 reverse primers for TCR Jbeta segments was used. The CDR3 region of rearranged TCR beta genes was amplified from genomic DNA with a multiplex PCR assay. The Illumina HiSeq System was used to sequence the amplified TCR beta libraries as 87-base-pair reads. Per the authors' processing: In a later analysis, 80 million or so unique TCR beta chains were counted across the roughly 700 repertoires, and around 10 million of these chains were shared by at least two donors. Raw reads were error-corrected and collapsed into unique sequences with a nearest-neighbor algorithm that merged closely related sequences to remove PCR and sequencing errors. V, D and J gene segments were assigned by aligning CDR3 sequences to IMGT reference sequences. For a sequence to be retained, a match of at least six nucleotides was required to both a V gene segment and a J gene segment. Rearrangements were called productive when the CDR3 lacked stop codons and stayed in frame with V and J; all others were non-productive. Following IMGT convention, CDR3 was defined as the stretch from the second conserved V-encoded cysteine to the conserved J-encoded phenylalanine. Sequences without an unambiguous match to a single V gene segment were excluded from the earlier analysis of several hundred of the donors. An earlier analysis of several hundred of the donors called V segments functional above 56.7% productive rearrangements and segregating when the between-donor standard deviation exceeded 5%. A statistical classification framework was built for diagnosing cytomegalovirus status from the catalog of TCR beta chain sequences. A later analysis assigned V and J genes by comparing TCR nucleotide sequences with IMGT/GENE-DB human TR gene sequences. The TCRdist pipeline was used in a later analysis to assign CDR3 sequences and most-parsimonious VDJ recombination scenarios. In a later analysis, each TCR beta chain was defined by its CDR3 amino acid sequence together with its V-gene family, and reads lacking a unique V-gene family were excluded. As a way to deal with suspected cross-contamination and a sequencing artifact, a later analysis dropped over 550 nucleotide sequences that were highly shared and had low generation probability. For each public chain, a later analysis derived a clonal expansion index from normalized ranks of inferred template counts within each repertoire. Generation probabilities in a later analysis came from a VDJ recombination model fitted to out-of-frame rearrangements, and those results were checked against IGoR. In a later analysis, TCR-TCR, TCR-HLA and TCR-CMV co-occurrence was scored with hypergeometric tests, and a repertoire-size bias correction was applied to TCR pairs. False discovery rates were estimated in a later analysis by permuting HLA or CMV assignments 20 times. In a later analysis, co-occurring TCRs were grouped with DBSCAN, and TCRdist sequence similarity was added when clustering was performed within HLA-allele-positive subsets. Repertoires with fewer than 30,000 or more than 120,000 public chains were left out of co-occurrence clustering, as were about 5 repertoires with anomalous nucleotide sharing. TCRdb stores this immuneACCESS table with in-frame sequences only. Part of the clones is absent; in the studies checked, under half of the shortfall reflects unresolved V genes, and no reason is known for the rest. That table furnishes V, J and clone size, whereas the DNA furnished D and trimming. This sample lists more than 80,000 clones; more than 60% were detected once. Together, the top ten hold 3.5% to 4% of the sample.

The cohort comprised around 690 healthy bone marrow donors. At the time of sampling, every cohort member was nominally healthy, though immune exposures that went unrecorded were likely present. The donor tested CMV seronegative, placing the donor among the 352 seronegative members of the cohort. A peripheral blood sample was collected from each donor, and TCR beta sequencing was performed on peripheral blood mononuclear cells. The Qiagen DNeasy Blood Extraction Kit was used to extract genomic DNA from the blood cell samples. Sequencing was done on a sample of PBMCs. The sequence was collected from a man in his sixties in good health and CMV-seronegative. This sequence uses TRBV30 and TRBJ1-2, and TRBD1 aligns with 9 junction nucleotides. The CDR3 region reads CAWTGDRESYGYTF. The bases are TGTGCCTGGACCGGGGACAGGGAGAGCTATGGCTACACCTTC.